This T cell receptor (beta chain) derives from a study of CD8+CD57+ T cells in acquired aplastic anemia. Turning to this clonotype: As yet, its antigen is unknown.

Findings and caveats of the study: CD8+ Simpson's diversity did not differ significantly between patients and controls.

The V end lost 2 bases, the J end lost 7 bases, and 12 bases lay between the germline ends. Germline CDR1 is MNHEY and CDR2 is SVGAGI. The CDR3 spans 13 residues. Sequencing involved patients with CD8+CD57+ cell expansion previously shown by flow cytometry. Genomic DNA templated the TCR beta VDJ and CDR3 profiling. TCRdb reprocessed the reads via MiXCR and lists one record per CDR3 protein. Among some 180,000 distinct CDR3 sequences listed, more than 60% were seen once. The chain carries TRBV6-5 and TRBJ2-7; D call uncertain. The receptor's source is a human donor with aplastic anemia. Material for sequencing was sorted CD4+, CD8+, or CD8+CD57+ T cells (not recorded which) from PBMCs. The CDR3, as DNA: TGTGCCAGCAGTTACAGTAGGGATGGGGAGCAGTACTTC. Translation: CASSYSRDGEQYF.